Listed below are T cell receptor beta chains from one sample, sequenced in a study of human T cells and chemical hapten exposure. TCRdb used MiXCR to reprocess the RACE reads, holding one entry per CDR3 protein. The sample contains some 79,000 distinct CDR3 sequences, over 6% of which appear only once. Sequenced material: whole blood, taken in connection with sensitization to the hapten diphenylcyclopropenone (DPC). The receptors shown here come from a woman in her thirties with alopecia areata. Some clones in this sample may be carry-over from other donors' samples. Each CDR3 is given with its conserved first and last residue. The D gene is left open where the match is weak. Rows may omit the clone size; those that give it use once, few, many or a size class.

V gene,clone size,J gene,D gene,CDR3 DNA,CDR3 protein
TRBV2,many,TRBJ1-4,NA,TGTGCCAGCAGTGCCTTGTCGGGAGCAACTAATGAAAAACTGTTTTTT,CASSALSGATNEKLFF
TRBV5-6,many,TRBJ2-1,NA,TGTGCCAGCAGCCTGGGAACAGGGCAGTTCTTC,CASSLGTGQFF
TRBV5-1,NA,TRBJ1-5,TRBD1,TGCGCCAGCAGCATGGGGACAGGGGCAAATCAGCCCCAGCATTTT,CASSMGTGANQPQHF
TRBV20-1,many,TRBJ1-1,NA,TGCAGTGCTAGAGATTACAGGTCCACTGAAGCTTTCTTT,CSARDYRSTEAFF
TRBV7-7,many,TRBJ2-5,NA,TGTGCCAGCAGCCTCGGAGGGGGACCTCAAGAGACCCAGTACTTC,CASSLGGGPQETQYF
TRBV20-1,many,TRBJ1-6,NA,TGCAGTGCTAGACCCAGCGCGCCAACGGCCCTCCACTTT,CSARPSAPTALHF
TRBV3-1,many,TRBJ2-1,TRBD2,TGTGCCAGCAGCCAAGGGACTAGATCCTACAATGAGCAGTTCTTC,CASSQGTRSYNEQFF
TRBV18,many,TRBJ2-3,NA,TGTGCCAGCTCACCCCCAGCGGCCGCAGATACGCAGTATTTT,CASSPPAAADTQYF
TRBV18,many,TRBJ1-4,TRBD1,TGTGCCAGCTCACAGGGGGCGGCTAATGAAAAACTGTTTTTT,CASSQGAANEKLFF
TRBV3-1,few,TRBJ2-6,NA,TGTGCCAGCAGCCAAGAGCCGACCCAGGCCAACGTCCTGACTTTC,CASSQEPTQANVLTF
TRBV27,many,TRBJ1-1,NA,TGTGCCAGCAGTTCAAGTAAGGGTTCGAACACTGAAGCTTTCTTT,CASSSSKGSNTEAFF
TRBV5-1,NA,TRBJ1-6,TRBD1,TGCGCCAGCAGCTTGGCAGGGGGTCATTATAATTCACCCCTCCACTTT,CASSLAGGHYNSPLHF